The subject of this entry is one T cell receptor beta chain. Original methodology: Cell counts per sample came from amplifying reference gene primers. Only in-frame clones appear in the TCRdb table, and some are missing; sequencing was by immunoSEQ multiplex PCR. D and trimming were read from the DNA, whereas the V and J calls and clone size are those reported in that table. The sample carries 270,000 or so clones, 85% to 90% recorded once. Those who participated ranged in age from roughly 18 to 89 years and resided in around 22 US areas. Cohort allocation depended upon clinical history that participants reported. CDR3 size: 15 residues. Germline-derived CDR1 and CDR2 are LNHDA and SQIVND (reference sequence). V lost 11 bases to trimming and J lost 2 bases; unmatched junction nucleotides: 7. These data are taken from a study of blood T cell repertoires in COVID-19. Looking at the study overall: The analysed material was cDNA or gDNA that came from T cells, B-cell-depleted T cells, or PBMCs.

Input material: PBMCs or T cells enriched from blood (not recorded which). The genes are TRBV19 and TRBJ2-2, with 11 bases aligning to TRBD1. The TCR originated in a woman under 40 with acute COVID-19. CDR3 nucleotides: TGTGCCCCAATGGGACAGGGGGAAAACACCGGGGAGCTGTTTTTT. Translating it yields CAPMGQGENTGELFF.